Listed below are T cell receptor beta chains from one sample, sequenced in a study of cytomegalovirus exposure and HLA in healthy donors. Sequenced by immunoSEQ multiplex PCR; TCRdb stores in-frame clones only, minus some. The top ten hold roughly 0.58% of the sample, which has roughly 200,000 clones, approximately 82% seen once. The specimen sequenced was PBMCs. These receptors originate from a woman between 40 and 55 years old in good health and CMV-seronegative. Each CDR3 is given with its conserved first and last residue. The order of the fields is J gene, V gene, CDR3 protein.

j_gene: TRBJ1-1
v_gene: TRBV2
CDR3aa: CASSRTGLSNTEAFF

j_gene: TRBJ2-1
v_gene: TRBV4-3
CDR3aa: CASSQLVVGYNEQFF

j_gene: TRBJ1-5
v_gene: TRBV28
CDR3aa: CASSFVGQGVTQPQHF

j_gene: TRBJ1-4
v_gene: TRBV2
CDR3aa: CASSKDRGQEEKLFF

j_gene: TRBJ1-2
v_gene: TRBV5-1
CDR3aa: CASSLDGTYGYTF

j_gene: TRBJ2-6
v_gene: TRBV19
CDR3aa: CASSWLFTGANVLTF

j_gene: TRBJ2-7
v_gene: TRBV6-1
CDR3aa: CASSPRGGPYEQYF

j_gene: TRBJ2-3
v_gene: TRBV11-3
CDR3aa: CASSLEAGGWGDTQYF

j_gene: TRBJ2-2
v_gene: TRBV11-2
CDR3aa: CASSLLAGGPTGELFF

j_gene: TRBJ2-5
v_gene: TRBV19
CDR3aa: CASKSGGSREGSPQYF

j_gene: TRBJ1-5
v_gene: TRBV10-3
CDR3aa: CAIREGGQGDQPQHF

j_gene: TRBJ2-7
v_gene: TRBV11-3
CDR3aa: CASSSRTSGGSLYEQYF

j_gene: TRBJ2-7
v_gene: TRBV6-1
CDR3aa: CASQGVYEQYF

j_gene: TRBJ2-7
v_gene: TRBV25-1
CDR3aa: CASSDLREPYEQYF

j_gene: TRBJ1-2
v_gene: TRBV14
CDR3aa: CASRRTGVNYGYTF

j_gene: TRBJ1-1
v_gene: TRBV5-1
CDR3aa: CASSLSGHLTEAFF

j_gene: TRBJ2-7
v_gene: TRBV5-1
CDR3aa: CASSLGTGTPYEQYF